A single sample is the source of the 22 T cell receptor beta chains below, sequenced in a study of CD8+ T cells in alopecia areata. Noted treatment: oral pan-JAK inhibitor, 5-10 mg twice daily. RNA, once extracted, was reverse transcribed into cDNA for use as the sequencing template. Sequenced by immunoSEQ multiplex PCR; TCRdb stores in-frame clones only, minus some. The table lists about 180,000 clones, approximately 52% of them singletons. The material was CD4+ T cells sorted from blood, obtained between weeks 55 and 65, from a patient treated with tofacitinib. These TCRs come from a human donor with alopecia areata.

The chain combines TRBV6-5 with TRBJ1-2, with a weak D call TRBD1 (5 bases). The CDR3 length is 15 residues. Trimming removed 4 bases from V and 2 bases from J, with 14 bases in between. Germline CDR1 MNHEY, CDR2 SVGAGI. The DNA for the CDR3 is TGTGCCAGCAGTTCGTTGGACACCATAAACTATGGCTACACCTTC. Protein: CASSSLDTINYGYTF.

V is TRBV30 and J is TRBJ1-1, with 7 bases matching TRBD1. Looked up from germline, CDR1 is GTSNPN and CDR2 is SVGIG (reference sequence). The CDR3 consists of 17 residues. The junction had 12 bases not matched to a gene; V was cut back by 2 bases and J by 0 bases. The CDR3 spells CAWSRKGAGVMNTEAFF. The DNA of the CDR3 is TGTGCCTGGAGTCGGAAGGGGGCAGGGGTGATGAACACTGAAGCTTTCTTT.

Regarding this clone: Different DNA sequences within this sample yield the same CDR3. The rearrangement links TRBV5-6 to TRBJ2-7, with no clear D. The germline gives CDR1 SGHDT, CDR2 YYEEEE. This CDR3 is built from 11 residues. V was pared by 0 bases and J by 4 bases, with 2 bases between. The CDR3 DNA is TGTGCCAGCAGCTTGGGGTACGAGCAGTACTTC. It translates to CASSLGYEQYF. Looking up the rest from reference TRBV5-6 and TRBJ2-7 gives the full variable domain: DAGVTQSPTHLIKTRGQQVTLRCSPKSGHDTVSWYQQALGQGPQFIFQYYEEEERQRGNFPDRFSGHQFPNYSSELNVNALLLGDSALYLCASSLGYEQYFGPGTRLTVT.

CDR3 coding DNA: TGTGCCAGTAAGCGCTTGGGTGCCCGGGAGACCCAGTACTTC. It specifies CASKRLGARETQYF. The J gene is TRBJ2-5, the V gene TRBV19; D ambiguous. The ends were cut back, 7 bases at V and 5 bases at J, with 17 bases in the middle. There are 14 residues in the CDR3. The germline CDR1 and CDR2 sequences are LNHDA and SQIVND (reference sequence).

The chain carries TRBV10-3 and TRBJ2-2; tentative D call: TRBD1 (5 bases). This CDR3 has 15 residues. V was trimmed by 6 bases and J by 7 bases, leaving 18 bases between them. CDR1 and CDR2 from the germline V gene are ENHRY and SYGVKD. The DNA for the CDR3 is TGTGCCATCAGCCACTTCGACAGACCCGGCGGGGAGCTGTTTTTT. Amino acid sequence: CAISHFDRPGGELFF.

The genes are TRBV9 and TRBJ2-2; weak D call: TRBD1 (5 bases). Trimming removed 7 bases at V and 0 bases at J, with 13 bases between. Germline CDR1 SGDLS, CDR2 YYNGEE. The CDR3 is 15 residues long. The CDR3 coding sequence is TGTGCCAGCGAAGACAGTCCTACGAACACCGGGGAGCTGTTTTTT. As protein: CASEDSPTNTGELFF.

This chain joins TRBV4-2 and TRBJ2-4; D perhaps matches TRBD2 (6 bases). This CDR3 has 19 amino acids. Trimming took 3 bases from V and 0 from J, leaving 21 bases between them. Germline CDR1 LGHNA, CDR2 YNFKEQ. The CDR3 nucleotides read TGTGCCAGCAGCCAGGCCGGGACTGACGATTCTCTAGCCAAAAACATTCAGTACTTC. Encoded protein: CASSQAGTDDSLAKNIQYF.

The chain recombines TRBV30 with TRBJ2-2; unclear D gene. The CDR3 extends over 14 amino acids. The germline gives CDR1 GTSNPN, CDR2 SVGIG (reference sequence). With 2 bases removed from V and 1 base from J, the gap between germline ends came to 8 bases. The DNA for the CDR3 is TGTGCCTGGAGTATCTCGAGGAACACCGGGGAGCTGTTTTTT. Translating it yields CAWSISRNTGELFF.

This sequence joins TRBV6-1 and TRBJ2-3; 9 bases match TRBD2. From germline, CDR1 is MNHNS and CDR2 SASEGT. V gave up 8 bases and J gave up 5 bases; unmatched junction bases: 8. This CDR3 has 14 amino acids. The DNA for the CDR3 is TGTGCCAGCTTCCCGGGACTAGCTCTAGATACGCAGTATTTT. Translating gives CASFPGLALDTQYF.

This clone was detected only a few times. The DNA for the CDR3 is TGCAGCGTTGGAGGGAATGTAGGTACTGAAGCTTTCTTT. It is translated as CSVGGNVGTEAFF. The J gene is TRBJ1-1, the V gene TRBV29-1; D not resolved. Germline values: CDR1 SQVTM, CDR2 ANQGSEA. V was cut by 4 bases and J by 5 bases, with 14 bases left in between. The CDR3 is 13 amino acids.

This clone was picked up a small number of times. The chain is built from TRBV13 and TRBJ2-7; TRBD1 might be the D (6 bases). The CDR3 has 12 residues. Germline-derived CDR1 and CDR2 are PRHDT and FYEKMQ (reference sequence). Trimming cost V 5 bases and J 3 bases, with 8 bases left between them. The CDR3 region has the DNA TGTGCCAGCAGCCACAGGGACTACGAGCAGTACTTC. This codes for CASSHRDYEQYF.

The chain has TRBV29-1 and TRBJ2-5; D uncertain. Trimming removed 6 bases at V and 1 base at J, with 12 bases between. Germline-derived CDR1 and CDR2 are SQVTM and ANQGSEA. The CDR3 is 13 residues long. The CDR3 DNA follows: TGCAGCGTCTCAATCGACGCCCAAGAGACCCAGTACTTC. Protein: CSVSIDAQETQYF. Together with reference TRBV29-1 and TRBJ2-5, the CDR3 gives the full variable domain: SAVISQKPSRDICQRGTSLTIQCQVDSQVTMMFWYRQQPGQSLTLIATANQGSEATYESGFVIDKFPISRPNLTFSTLTVSNMSPEDSSIYLCSVSIDAQETQYFGPGTRLLVL.

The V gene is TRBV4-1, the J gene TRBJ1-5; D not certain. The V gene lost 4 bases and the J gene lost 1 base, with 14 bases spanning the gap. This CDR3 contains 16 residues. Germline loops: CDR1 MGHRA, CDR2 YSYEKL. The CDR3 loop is CASSPLGEKSNQPQHF. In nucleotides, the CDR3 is TGCGCCAGCAGCCCCCTCGGGGAGAAAAGCAATCAGCCCCAGCATTTT.

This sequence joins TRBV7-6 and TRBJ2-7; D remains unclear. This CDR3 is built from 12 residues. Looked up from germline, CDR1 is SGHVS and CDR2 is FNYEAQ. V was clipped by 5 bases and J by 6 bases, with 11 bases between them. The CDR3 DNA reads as TGTGCCAGCAGCAAGTACAACTCCGAGCAGTACTTC. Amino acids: CASSKYNSEQYF.

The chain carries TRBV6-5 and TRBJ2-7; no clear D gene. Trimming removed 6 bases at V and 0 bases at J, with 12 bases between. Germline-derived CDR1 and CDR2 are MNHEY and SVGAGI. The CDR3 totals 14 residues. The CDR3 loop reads CASSPQTLSYEQYF. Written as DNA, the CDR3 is TGTGCCAGCAGCCCTCAGACTCTCTCCTACGAGCAGTACTTC.

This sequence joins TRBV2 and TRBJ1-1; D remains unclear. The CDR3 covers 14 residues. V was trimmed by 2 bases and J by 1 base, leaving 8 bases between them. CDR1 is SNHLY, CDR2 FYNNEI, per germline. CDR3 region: CASSEIPGNTEAFF. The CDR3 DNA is TGTGCCAGCAGTGAAATACCGGGGAACACTGAAGCTTTCTTT.

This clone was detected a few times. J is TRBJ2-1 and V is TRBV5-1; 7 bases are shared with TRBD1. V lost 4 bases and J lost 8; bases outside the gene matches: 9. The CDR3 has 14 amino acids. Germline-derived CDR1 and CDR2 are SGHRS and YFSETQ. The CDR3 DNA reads TGCGCCAGCAGCCCCCCGACGACAGGGCATGAGCAGTTCTTC. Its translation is CASSPPTTGHEQFF.

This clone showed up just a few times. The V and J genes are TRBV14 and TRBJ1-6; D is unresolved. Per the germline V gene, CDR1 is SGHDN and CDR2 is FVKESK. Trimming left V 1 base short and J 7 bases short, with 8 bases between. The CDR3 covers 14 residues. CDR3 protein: CASSQGLLNSPLHF. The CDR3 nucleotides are TGTGCCAGCAGCCAAGGTCTTTTGAATTCACCCCTCCACTTT. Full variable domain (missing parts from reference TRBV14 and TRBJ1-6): EAGVTQFPSHSVIEKGQTVTLRCDPISGHDNLYWYRRVMGKEIKFLLHFVKESKQDESGMPNNRFLAERTGGTYSTLKVQPAELEDSGVYFCASSQGLLNSPLHFGNGTRLTVT.

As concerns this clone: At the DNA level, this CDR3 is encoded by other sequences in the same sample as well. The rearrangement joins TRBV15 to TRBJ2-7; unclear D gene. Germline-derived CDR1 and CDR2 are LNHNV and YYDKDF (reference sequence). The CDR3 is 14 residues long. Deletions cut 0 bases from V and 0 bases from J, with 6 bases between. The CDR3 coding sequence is TGTGCCACCAGCAGAGATCCGGGCTCCTACGAGCAGTACTTC. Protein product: CATSRDPGSYEQYF. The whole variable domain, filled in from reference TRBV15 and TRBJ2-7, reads DAMVIQNPRYQVTQFGKPVTLSCSQTLNHNVMYWYQQKSSQAPKLLFHYYDKDFNNEADTPDNFQSRRPNTSFCFLDIRSPGLGDTAMYLCATSRDPGSYEQYFGPGTRLTVT.

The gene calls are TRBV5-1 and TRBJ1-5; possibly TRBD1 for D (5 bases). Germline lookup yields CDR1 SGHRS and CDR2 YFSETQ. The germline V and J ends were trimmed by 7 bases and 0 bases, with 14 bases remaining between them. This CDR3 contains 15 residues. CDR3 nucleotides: TGCGCCAGCTCCCAAGGGGAGTATAGCAATCAGCCCCAGCATTTT. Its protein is CASSQGEYSNQPQHF.

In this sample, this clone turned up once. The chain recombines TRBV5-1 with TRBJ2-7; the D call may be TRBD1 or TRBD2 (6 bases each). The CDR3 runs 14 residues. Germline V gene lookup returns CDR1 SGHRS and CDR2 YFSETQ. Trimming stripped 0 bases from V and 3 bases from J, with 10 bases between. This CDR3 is CASSLEGGGYEQYF. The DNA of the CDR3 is TGCGCCAGCAGCTTGGAAGGGGGAGGCTACGAGCAGTACTTC.

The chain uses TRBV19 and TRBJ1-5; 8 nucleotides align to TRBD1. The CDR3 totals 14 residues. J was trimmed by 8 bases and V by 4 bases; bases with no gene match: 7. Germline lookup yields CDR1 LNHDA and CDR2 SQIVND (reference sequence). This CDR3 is CASSTSGGREPQHF. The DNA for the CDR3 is TGTGCCAGTAGTACCTCAGGGGGCCGCGAGCCCCAGCATTTT. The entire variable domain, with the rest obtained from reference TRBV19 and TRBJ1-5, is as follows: DGGITQSPKYLFRKEGQNVTLSCEQNLNHDAMYWYRQDPGQGLRLIYYSQIVNDFQKGDIAEGYSVSREKKESFPLTVTSAQKNPTAFYLCASSTSGGREPQHFGDGTRLSIL.